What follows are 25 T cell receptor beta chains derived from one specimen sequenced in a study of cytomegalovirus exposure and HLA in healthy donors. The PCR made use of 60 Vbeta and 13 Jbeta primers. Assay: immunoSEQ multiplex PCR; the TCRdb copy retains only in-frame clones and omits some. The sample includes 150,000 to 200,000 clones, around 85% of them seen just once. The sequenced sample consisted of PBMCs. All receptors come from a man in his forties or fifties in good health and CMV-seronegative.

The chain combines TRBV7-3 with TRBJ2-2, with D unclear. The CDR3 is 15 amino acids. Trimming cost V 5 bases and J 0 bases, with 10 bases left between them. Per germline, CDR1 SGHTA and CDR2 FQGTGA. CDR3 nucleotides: TGTGCCAGCAGCCCTCGCCAGGCGAACACCGGGGAGCTGTTTTTT. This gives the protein CASSPRQANTGELFF.

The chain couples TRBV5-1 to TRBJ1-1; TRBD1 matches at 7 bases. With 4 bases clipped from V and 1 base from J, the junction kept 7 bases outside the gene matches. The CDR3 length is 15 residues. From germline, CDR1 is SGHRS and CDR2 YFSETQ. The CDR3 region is CASSPTGLWNTEAFF. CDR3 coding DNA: TGCGCCAGCAGCCCGACAGGGTTGTGGAACACTGAAGCTTTCTTT.

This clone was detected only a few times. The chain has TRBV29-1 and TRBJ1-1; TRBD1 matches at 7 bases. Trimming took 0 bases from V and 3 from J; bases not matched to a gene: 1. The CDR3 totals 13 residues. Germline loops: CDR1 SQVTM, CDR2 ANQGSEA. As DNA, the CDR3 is TGCAGCGTTGAAGAGGGACAGCACACTGAAGCTTTCTTT. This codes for CSVEEGQHTEAFF.

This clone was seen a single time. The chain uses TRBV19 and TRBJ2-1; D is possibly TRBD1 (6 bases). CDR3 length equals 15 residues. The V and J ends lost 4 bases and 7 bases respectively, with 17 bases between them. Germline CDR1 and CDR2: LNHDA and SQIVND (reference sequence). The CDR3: CASSTQGLIGNEQFF. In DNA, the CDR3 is TGTGCCAGTAGTACCCAGGGGTTGATAGGGAATGAGCAGTTCTTC.

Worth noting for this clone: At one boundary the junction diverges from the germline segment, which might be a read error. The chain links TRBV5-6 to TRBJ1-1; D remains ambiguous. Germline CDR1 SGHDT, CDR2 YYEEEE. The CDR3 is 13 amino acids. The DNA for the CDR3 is TGTGCCAGCAGCTTGGGAGAGAACGCTGAAGCTTTCTTT. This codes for CASSLGENAEAFF.

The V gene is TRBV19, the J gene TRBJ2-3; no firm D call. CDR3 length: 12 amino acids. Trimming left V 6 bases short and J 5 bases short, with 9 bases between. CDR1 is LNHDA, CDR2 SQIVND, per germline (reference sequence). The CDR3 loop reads CASSTPGDTQYF. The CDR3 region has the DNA TGTGCCAGTAGCACCCCAGGAGATACGCAGTATTTT.

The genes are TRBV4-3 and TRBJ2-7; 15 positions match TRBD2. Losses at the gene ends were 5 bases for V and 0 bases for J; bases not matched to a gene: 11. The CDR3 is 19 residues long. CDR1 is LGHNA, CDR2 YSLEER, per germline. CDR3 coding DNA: TGCGCCAGCAGCTACGAGCTGGGGACTAGCGGGGGGTTCTCCTACGAGCAGTACTTC. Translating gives CASSYELGTSGGFSYEQYF.

The CDR3, as DNA: TGTGCCAGCAGTGAGGGAAGGACTAGCGGGGGGGAGGTGCAGTTCTTC. Translation gives CASSEGRTSGGEVQFF. This sequence joins TRBV6-1 and TRBJ2-1; 15 nucleotides agree with TRBD2. This CDR3 has 16 amino acids. The germline V gene has CDR1 MNHNS and CDR2 SASEGT. Trimming took 3 bases from V and 12 from J; bases not matched to a gene: 9.

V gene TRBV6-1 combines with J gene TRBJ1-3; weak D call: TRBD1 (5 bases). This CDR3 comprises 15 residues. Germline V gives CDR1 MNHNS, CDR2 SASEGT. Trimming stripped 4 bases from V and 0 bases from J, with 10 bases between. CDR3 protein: CASSARDFSGNTIYF. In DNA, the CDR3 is TGTGCCAGCAGTGCCCGGGACTTCTCTGGAAACACCATATATTTT.

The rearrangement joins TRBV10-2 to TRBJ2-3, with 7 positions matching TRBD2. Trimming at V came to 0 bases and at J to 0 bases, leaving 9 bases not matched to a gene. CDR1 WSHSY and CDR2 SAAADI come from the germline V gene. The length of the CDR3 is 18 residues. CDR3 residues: CASSESGGGISSTDTQYF. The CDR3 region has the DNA TGCGCCAGCAGTGAGTCAGGCGGGGGAATCTCTAGCACAGATACGCAGTATTTT.

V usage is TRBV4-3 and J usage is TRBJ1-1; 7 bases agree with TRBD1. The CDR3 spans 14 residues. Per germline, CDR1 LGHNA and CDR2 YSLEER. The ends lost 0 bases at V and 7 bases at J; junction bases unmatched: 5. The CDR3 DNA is TGCGCCAGCAGCCAAGATGGGGCAGGGGGTGAAGCTTTCTTT. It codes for CASSQDGAGGEAFF.

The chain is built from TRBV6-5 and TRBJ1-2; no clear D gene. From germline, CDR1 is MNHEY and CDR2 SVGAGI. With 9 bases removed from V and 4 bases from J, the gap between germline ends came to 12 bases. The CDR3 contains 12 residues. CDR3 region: CASYSSLYGYTF. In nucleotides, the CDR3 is TGTGCCAGTTATAGCTCACTCTATGGCTACACCTTC.

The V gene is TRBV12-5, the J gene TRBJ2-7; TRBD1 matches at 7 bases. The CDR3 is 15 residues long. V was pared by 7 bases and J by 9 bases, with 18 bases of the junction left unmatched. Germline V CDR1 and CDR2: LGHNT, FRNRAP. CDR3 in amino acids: CASALQGQYRMGQYF. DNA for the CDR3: TGTGCTAGTGCCCTCCAGGGACAGTACCGGATGGGGCAGTACTTC.

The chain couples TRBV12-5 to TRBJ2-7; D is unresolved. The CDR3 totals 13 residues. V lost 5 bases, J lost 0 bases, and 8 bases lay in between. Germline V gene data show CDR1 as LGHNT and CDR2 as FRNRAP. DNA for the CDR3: TGTGCTAGTGGTCCCCCAATCTCCTACGAGCAGTACTTC. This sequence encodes CASGPPISYEQYF. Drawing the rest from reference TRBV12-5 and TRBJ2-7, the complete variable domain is DARVTQTPRHKVTEMGQEVTMRCQPILGHNTVFWYRQTMMQGLELLAYFRNRAPLDDSGMPKDRFSAEMPDATLATLKIQPSEPRDSAVYFCASGPPISYEQYFGPGTRLTVT.

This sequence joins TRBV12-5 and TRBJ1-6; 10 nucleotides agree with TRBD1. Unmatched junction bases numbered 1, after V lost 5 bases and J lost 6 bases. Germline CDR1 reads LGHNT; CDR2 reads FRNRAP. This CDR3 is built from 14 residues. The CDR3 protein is CASGRDRGNSPLHF. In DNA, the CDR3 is TGTGCTAGTGGTCGGGACAGGGGTAATTCACCCCTCCACTTT.

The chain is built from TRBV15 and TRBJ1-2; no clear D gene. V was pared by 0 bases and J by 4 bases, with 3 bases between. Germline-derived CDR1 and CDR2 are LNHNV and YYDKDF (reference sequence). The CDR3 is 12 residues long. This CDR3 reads CATSRDSYGYTF. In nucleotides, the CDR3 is TGTGCCACCAGCAGAGACTCCTATGGCTACACCTTC.

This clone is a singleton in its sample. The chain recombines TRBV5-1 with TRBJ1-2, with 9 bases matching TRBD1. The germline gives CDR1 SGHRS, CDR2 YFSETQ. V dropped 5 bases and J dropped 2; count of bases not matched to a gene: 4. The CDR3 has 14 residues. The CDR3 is CASSLTGGNYGYTF. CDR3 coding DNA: TGCGCCAGCAGTTTGACAGGGGGGAACTATGGCTACACCTTC.

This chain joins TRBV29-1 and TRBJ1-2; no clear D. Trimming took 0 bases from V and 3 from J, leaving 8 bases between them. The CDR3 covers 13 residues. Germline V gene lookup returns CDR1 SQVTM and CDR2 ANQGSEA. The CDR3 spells CSVEDRIYYGYTF. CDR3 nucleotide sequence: TGCAGCGTTGAAGACAGGATTTACTATGGCTACACCTTC.

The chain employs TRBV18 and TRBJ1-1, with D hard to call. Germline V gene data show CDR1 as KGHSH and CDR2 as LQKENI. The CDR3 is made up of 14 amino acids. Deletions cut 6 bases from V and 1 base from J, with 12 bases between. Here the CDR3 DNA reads TGTGCCAGCTCGCCTGGCCCAGAGAACACTGAAGCTTTCTTT. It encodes CASSPGPENTEAFF.

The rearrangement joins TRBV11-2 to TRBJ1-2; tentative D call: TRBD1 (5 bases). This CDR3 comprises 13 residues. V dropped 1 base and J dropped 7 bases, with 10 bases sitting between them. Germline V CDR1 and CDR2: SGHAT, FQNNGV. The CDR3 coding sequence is TGTGCCAGCAGCTTAGCGCCAGGGATTGGCTACACCTTC. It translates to CASSLAPGIGYTF. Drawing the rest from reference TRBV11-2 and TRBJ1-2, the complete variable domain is EAGVAQSPRYKIIEKRQSVAFWCNPISGHATLYWYQQILGQGPKLLIQFQNNGVVDDSQLPKDRFSAERLKGVDSTLKIQPAKLEDSAVYLCASSLAPGIGYTFGSGTRLTVV.

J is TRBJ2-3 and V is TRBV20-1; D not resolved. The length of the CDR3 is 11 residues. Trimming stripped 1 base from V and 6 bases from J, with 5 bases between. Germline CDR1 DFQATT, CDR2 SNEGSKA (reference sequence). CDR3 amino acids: CSARGSDTQYF. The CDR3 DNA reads TGCAGTGCTAGAGGTTCGGATACGCAGTATTTT.

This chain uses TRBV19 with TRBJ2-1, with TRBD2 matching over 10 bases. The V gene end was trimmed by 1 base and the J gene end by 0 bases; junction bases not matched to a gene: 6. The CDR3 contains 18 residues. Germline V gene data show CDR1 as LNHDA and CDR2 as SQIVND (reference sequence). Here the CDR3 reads CASSIGGLAFLSYNEQFF. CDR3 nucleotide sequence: TGTGCCAGTAGTATAGGGGGACTAGCGTTTCTCTCCTACAATGAGCAGTTCTTC. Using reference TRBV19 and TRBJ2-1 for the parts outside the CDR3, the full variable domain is DGGITQSPKYLFRKEGQNVTLSCEQNLNHDAMYWYRQDPGQGLRLIYYSQIVNDFQKGDIAEGYSVSREKKESFPLTVTSAQKNPTAFYLCASSIGGLAFLSYNEQFFGPGTRLTVL.

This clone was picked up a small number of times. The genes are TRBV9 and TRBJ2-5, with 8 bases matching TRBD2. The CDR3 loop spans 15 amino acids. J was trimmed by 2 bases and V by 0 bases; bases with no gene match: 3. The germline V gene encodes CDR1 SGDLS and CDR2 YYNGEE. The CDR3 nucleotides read TGTGCCAGCAGCGTAGGGGCTAGCGGGCAAGAGACCCAGTACTTC. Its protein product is CASSVGASGQETQYF.

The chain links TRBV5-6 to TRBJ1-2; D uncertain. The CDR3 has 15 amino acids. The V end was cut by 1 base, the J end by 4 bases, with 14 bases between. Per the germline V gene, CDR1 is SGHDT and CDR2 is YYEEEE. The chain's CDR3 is CASSLRFLASYGYTF. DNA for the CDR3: TGTGCCAGCAGCTTGCGGTTTCTTGCGAGCTATGGCTACACCTTC.

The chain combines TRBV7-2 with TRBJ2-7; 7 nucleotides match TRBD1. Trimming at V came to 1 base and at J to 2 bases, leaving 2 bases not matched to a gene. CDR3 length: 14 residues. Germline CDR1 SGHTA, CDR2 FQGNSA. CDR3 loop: CASSLGTGAYEQYF. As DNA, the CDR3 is TGTGCCAGCAGCTTAGGGACAGGTGCCTACGAGCAGTACTTC.